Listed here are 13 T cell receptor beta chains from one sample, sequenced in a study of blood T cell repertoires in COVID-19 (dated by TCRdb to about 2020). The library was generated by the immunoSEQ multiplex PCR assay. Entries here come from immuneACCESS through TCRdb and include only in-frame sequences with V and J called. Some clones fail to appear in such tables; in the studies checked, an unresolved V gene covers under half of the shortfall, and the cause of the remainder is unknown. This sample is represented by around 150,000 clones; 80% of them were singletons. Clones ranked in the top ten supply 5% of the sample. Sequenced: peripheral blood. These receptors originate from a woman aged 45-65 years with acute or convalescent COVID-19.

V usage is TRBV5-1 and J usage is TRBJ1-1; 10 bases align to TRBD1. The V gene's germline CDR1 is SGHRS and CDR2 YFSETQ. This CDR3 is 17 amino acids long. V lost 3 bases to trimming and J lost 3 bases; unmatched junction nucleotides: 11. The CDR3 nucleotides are TGCGCCAGCAGCTCCGGACAGGGGGGGTATTTGGACACTGAAGCTTTCTTT. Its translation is CASSSGQGGYLDTEAFF.

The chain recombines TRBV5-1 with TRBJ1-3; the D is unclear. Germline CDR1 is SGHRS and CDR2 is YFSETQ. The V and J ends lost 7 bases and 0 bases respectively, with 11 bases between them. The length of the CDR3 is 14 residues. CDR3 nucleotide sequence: TGCGCCAGCGGGAGAACAGCCTCTGGAAACACCATATATTTT. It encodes CASGRTASGNTIYF.

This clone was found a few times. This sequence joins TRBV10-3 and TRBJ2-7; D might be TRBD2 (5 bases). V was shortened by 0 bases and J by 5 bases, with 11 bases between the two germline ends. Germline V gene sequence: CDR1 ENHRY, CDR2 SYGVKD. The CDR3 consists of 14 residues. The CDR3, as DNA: TGTGCCATCAGTGAGTCGGGAGCAACCAACGAGCAGTACTTC. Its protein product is CAISESGATNEQYF.

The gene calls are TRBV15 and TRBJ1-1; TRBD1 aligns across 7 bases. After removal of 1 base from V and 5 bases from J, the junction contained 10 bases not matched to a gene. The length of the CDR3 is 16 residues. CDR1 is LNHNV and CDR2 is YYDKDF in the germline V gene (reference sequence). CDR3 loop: CATSRARQGLGTEAFF. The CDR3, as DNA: TGTGCCACCAGCAGAGCCCGACAGGGCCTTGGAACTGAAGCTTTCTTT.

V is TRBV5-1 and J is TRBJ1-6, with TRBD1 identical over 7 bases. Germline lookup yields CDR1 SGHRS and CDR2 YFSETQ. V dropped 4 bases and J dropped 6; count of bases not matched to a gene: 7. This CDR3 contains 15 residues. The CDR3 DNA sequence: TGCGCCAGCAGCACCTCCGGGACAGCTAATTCACCCCTCCACTTT. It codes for CASSTSGTANSPLHF.

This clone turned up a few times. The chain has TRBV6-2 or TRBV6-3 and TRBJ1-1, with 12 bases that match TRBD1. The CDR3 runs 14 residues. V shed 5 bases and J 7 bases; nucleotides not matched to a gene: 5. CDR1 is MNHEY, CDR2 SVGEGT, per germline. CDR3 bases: TGTGCCAGCAGTCTCGGGACAGGGGGCCGTGAAGCTTTCTTT. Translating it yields CASSLGTGGREAFF.

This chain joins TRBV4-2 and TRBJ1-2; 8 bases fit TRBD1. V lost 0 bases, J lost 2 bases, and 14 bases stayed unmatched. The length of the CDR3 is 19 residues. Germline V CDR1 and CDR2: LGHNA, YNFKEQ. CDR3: CASSQEPARTGRRNYGYTF. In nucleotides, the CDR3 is TGTGCCAGCAGCCAAGAGCCCGCCCGGACAGGGAGGAGGAACTATGGCTACACCTTC.

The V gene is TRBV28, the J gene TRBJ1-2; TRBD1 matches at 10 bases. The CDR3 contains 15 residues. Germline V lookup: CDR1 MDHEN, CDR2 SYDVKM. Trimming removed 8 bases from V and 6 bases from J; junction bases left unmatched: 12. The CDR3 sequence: CASLQGRDRGHGYTF. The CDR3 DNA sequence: TGTGCCAGCCTACAAGGGCGGGACAGGGGCCATGGCTACACCTTC.

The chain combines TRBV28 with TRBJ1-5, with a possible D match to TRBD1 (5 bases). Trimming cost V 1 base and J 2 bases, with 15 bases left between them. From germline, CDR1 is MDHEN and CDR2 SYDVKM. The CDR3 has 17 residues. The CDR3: CASSLLWGGVGNQPQHF. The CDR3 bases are TGTGCCAGCAGTTTATTATGGGGGGGAGTGGGCAATCAGCCCCAGCATTTT.

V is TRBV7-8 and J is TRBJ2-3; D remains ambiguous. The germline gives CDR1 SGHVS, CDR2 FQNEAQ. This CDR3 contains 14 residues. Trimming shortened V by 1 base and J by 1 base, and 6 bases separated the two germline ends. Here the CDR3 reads CASSLGAGTDTQYF. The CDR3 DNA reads TGTGCCAGCAGCTTAGGGGCAGGCACAGATACGCAGTATTTT.

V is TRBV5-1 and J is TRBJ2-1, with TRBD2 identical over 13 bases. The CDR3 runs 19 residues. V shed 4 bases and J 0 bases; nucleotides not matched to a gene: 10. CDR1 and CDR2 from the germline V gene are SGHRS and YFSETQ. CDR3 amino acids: CASSPTGTSGDFSYNEQFF. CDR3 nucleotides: TGCGCCAGCAGCCCCACCGGGACTAGCGGGGATTTCTCCTACAATGAGCAGTTCTTC.

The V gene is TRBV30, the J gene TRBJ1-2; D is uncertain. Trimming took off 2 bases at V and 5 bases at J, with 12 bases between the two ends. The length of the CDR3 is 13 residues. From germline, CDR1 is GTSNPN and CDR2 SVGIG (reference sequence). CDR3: CAWSTSAGYGYTF. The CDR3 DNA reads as TGTGCCTGGAGTACCAGTGCCGGGTATGGCTACACCTTC.

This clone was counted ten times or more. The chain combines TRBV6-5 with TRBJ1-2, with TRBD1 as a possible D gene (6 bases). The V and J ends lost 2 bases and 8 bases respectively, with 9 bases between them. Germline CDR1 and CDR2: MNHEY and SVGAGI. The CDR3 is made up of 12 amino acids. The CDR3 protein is CASSYGQYGYTF. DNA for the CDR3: TGTGCCAGCAGTTACGGACAGTACGGCTACACCTTC.